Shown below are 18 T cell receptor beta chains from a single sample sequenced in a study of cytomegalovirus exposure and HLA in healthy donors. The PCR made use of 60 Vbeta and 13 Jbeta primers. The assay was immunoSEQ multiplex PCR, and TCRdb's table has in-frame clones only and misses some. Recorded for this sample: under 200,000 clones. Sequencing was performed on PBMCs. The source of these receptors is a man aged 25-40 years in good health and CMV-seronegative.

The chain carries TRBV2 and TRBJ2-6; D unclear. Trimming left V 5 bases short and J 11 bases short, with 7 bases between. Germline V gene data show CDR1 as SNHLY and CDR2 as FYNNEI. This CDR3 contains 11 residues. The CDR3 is CASSSLDVLTF. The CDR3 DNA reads TGTGCCAGCAGTTCCTTAGACGTCCTGACTTTC.

The CDR3: CASSQVRGATEAFF. In DNA, the CDR3 is TGCGCCAGCAGCCAAGTAAGGGGCGCGACTGAAGCTTTCTTT. The chain is built from TRBV4-3 and TRBJ1-1, with a possible D match to TRBD1 (5 bases). V lost 1 base and J lost 5, with 11 bases in between. Germline V gene sequence: CDR1 LGHNA, CDR2 YSLEER. The CDR3 covers 14 residues.

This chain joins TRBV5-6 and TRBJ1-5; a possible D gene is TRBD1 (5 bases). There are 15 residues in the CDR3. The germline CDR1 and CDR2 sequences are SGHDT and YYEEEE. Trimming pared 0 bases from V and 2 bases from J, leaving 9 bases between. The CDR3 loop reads CASSLAGFGNQPQHF. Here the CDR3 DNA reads TGTGCCAGCAGCTTGGCAGGGTTCGGCAATCAGCCCCAGCATTTT.

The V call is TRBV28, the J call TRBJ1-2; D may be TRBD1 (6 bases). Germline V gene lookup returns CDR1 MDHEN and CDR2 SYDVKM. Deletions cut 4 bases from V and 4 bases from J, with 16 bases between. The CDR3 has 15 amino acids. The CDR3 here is CASSSLVGATYGYTF. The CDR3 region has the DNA TGTGCCAGCAGTTCGCTAGTGGGGGCGACCTATGGCTACACCTTC.

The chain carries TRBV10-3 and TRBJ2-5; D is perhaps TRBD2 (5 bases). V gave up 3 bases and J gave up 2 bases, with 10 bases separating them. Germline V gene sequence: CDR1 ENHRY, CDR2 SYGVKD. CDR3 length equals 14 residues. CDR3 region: CAISEGLAQETQYF. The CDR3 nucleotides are TGTGCCATCAGTGAAGGCTTAGCGCAAGAGACCCAGTACTTC.

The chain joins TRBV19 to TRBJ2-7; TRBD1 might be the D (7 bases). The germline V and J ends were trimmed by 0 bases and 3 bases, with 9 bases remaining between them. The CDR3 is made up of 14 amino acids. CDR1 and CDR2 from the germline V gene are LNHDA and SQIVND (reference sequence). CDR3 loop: CASSIDQGGYEQYF. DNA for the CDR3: TGTGCCAGTAGTATAGACCAGGGGGGCTACGAGCAGTACTTC.

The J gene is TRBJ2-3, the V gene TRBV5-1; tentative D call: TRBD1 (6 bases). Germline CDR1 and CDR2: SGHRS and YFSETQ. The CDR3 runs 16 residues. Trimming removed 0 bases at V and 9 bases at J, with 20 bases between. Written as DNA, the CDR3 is TGCGCCAGCAGCTTGGCCCTCAATCAGGGGCAGGTAACGCAGTATTTT. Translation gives CASSLALNQGQVTQYF.

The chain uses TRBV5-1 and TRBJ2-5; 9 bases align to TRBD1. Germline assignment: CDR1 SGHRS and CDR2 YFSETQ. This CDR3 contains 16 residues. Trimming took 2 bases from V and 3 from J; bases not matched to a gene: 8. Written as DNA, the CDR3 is TGCGCCAGCAGCTTTACCGGGACAGGGTTCAAAGAGACCCAGTACTTC. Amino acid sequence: CASSFTGTGFKETQYF.

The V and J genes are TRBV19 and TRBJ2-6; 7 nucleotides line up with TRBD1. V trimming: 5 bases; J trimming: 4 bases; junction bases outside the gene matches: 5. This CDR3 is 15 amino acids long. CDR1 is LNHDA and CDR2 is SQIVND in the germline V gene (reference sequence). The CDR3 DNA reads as TGTGCCAGTAGTCGCGACAGGGCCGGGGCCAACGTCCTGACTTTC. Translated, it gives CASSRDRAGANVLTF.

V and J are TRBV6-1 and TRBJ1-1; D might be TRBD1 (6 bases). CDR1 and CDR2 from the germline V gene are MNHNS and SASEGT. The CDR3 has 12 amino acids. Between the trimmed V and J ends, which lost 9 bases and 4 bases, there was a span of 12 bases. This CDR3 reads CASGTWTTEAFF. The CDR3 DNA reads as TGTGCCAGTGGGACATGGACCACTGAAGCTTTCTTT.

The CDR3 loop is CASSPRTAYQETQYF. The CDR3 coding sequence is TGTGCCAGCTCACCAAGGACAGCGTACCAAGAGACCCAGTACTTC. The rearrangement uses TRBV18 and TRBJ2-5; TRBD1 is a possible D gene (6 bases). Germline V CDR1 and CDR2: KGHSH, LQKENI. Trimming removed 2 bases at V and 0 bases at J, with 10 bases between. The CDR3 loop spans 15 amino acids. The full variable domain, completed using reference TRBV18 and TRBJ2-5, is NAGVMQNPRHLVRRRGQEARLRCSPMKGHSHVYWYRQLPEEGLKFMVYLQKENIIDESGMPKERFSAEFPKEGPSILRIQQVVRGDSAAYFCASSPRTAYQETQYFGPGTRLLVL.

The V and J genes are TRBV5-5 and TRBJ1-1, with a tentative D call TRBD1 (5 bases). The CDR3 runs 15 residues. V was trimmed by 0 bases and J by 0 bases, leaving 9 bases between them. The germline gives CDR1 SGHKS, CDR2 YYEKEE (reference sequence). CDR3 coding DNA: TGTGCCAGCAGCTTGGGTGGGGCCATGAACACTGAAGCTTTCTTT. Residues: CASSLGGAMNTEAFF.

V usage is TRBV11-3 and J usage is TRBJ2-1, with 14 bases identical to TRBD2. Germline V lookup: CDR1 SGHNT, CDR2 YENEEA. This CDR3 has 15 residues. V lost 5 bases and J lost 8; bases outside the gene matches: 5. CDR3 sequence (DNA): TGTGCCAGCAGCCCGGGGACTAGCGGGAGTGATGAGCAGTTCTTC. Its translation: CASSPGTSGSDEQFF.

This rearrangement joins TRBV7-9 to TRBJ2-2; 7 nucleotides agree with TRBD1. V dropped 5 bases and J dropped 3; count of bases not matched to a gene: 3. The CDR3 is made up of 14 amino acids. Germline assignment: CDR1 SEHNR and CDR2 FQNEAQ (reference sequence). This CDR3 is CASSRDSYTGELFF. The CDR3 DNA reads TGTGCCAGCAGCCGGGACAGCTACACCGGGGAGCTGTTTTTT.

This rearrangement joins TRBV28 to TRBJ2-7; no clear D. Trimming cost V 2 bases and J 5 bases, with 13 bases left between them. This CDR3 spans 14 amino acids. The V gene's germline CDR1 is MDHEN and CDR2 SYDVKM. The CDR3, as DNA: TGTGCCAGCAGTTTACCCCACCAGGCCCACGAGCAGTACTTC. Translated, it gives CASSLPHQAHEQYF.

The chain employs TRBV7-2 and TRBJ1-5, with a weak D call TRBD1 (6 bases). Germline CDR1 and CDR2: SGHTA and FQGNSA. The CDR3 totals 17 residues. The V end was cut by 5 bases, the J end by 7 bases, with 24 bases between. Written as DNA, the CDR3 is TGTGCCAGCAGCCTGGGGTCAGGAACAGGGATGGGACAGCCCCAGCATTTT. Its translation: CASSLGSGTGMGQPQHF.

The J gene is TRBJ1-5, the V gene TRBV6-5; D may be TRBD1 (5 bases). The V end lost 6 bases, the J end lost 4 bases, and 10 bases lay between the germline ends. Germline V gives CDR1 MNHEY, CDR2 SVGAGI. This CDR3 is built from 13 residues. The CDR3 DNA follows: TGTGCCAGCAGGGGGCTAATTAATCAGCCCCAGCATTTT. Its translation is CASRGLINQPQHF.

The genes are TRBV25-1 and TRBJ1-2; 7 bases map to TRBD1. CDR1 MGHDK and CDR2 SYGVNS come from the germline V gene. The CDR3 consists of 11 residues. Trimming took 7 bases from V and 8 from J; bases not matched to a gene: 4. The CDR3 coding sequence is TGTGCCAGCATAGGGGGCGAAGGCTACACCTTC. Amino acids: CASIGGEGYTF.